These 10 T cell receptor beta chains came from one sample sequenced in a study of control samples from healthy donors and cancer patients. Data came from immunoSEQ multiplex PCR; TCRdb stores just in-frame clones and leaves some out. The table lists 60,000 to 75,000 clones, roughly 84% of them singletons. The sequenced material came from blood. Every receptor here comes from a man aged 45-65 years in good health.

This chain joins TRBV5-1 and TRBJ2-5; 7 bases are shared with TRBD2. Germline loops: CDR1 SGHRS, CDR2 YFSETQ. V lost 6 bases, J lost 4 bases, and 6 bases stayed unmatched. The CDR3 is 13 residues long. CDR3 in amino acids: CASTETSTETQYF. CDR3 coding DNA: TGCGCCAGCACAGAGACTAGCACAGAGACCCAGTACTTC.

The genes are TRBV5-1 and TRBJ1-1; D ambiguous. V was cut by 0 bases and J by 2 bases, with 5 bases left in between. CDR1 SGHRS and CDR2 YFSETQ come from the germline V gene. CDR3 length: 13 residues. The CDR3 DNA follows: TGCGCCAGCAGCTTGGTTAGCAACACTGAAGCTTTCTTT. Translation gives CASSLVSNTEAFF.

This CDR3 is CASSRGNPGVSTGELFF. In DNA form, the CDR3 reads TGTGCCAGCAGCCGCGGGAACCCGGGAGTTAGCACCGGGGAGCTGTTTTTT. The chain carries TRBV7-6 and TRBJ2-2; possibly TRBD2 for D (6 bases). This CDR3 is built from 17 residues. CDR1 and CDR2 (germline): SGHVS, FNYEAQ. V was clipped by 5 bases and J by 4 bases, with 20 bases between them.

This chain uses TRBV6-5 with TRBJ1-6; TRBD1 aligns across 8 bases. V gave up 4 bases and J gave up 9 bases; unmatched junction bases: 8. CDR3 length equals 15 residues. Germline CDR1 reads MNHEY; CDR2 reads SVGAGI. The CDR3 protein is CASSSGQAGLSPLHF. DNA of the CDR3: TGTGCCAGCAGTTCGGGACAGGCGGGACTTTCACCCCTCCACTTT.

The chain carries TRBV14 and TRBJ1-2; maybe TRBD1 (5 bases). Germline lookup yields CDR1 SGHDN and CDR2 FVKESK. With 0 bases removed from V and 5 bases from J, the gap between germline ends came to 10 bases. There are 14 residues in the CDR3. CDR3 amino acids: CASSQEFGGYGYTF. CDR3 DNA sequence: TGTGCCAGCAGCCAAGAATTCGGGGGGTATGGCTACACCTTC.

Only one count was recorded for this clone. The chain carries TRBV7-9 and TRBJ1-6; D gene ambiguous. Trimming removed 5 bases at V and 8 bases at J, with 13 bases between. CDR3 length: 14 amino acids. The germline V gene has CDR1 SEHNR and CDR2 FQNEAQ (reference sequence). Here the CDR3 DNA reads TGTGCCAGCAGCCGAACGACTTCCGATTCACCCCTCCACTTT. Its translation is CASSRTTSDSPLHF.

The chain employs TRBV4-1 and TRBJ2-5, with 11 nucleotides matching TRBD2. The V gene's germline CDR1 is MGHRA and CDR2 YSYEKL. CDR3 length: 20 residues. Trimming took 2 bases from V and 3 from J; bases not matched to a gene: 17. CDR3 DNA sequence: TGCGCCAGCAGCCAAAAACTAGCGGGGGTGCCCGCGCGGGGAAAAGAGACCCAGTACTTC. Encoded protein: CASSQKLAGVPARGKETQYF.

The chain couples TRBV2 to TRBJ1-4; 9 bases are a match to TRBD1. CDR1 is SNHLY and CDR2 is FYNNEI in the germline V gene. CDR3 length: 15 residues. J lost 7 bases, V lost 5 bases, and 8 bases had no gene match. The CDR3 reads CASSRTGEIGEKLFF. DNA for the CDR3: TGTGCCAGCAGTCGGACAGGGGAAATAGGTGAAAAACTGTTTTTT.

This clone showed up just a few times. V is TRBV4-2 and J is TRBJ1-4; TRBD1 might be the D (5 bases). Trimming cost V 0 bases and J 4 bases, with 9 bases left between them. The CDR3 length is 15 residues. Per germline, CDR1 LGHNA and CDR2 YNFKEQ. The CDR3 DNA reads as TGTGCCAGCAGCCAAGATCCGGGGGGTAATGAAAAACTGTTTTTT. Protein sequence: CASSQDPGGNEKLFF.

V usage is TRBV28 and J usage is TRBJ1-5; no firm D call. Germline V CDR1 and CDR2: MDHEN, SYDVKM. The V end lost 4 bases, the J end lost 3 bases, and 10 bases lay between the germline ends. This CDR3 has 14 amino acids. The CDR3 here is CASSSSGYNQPQHF. CDR3 DNA: TGTGCCAGCAGTTCCTCGGGGTACAATCAGCCCCAGCATTTT.